Listed below are T cell receptor beta chains from one sample, sequenced in a study of T cell responses to AZD1222 COVID-19 vaccine. The table came from immunoSEQ multiplex PCR; TCRdb's copy has only in-frame clones and leaves some out. The sample includes approximately 150,000 clones, about 91% of them seen just once. The sequenced sample was peripheral blood, obtained on day 0 of AZD1222 vaccination. These receptors came from an adult in good health. Both conserved end residues are trimmed from each CDR3. A D gene is named only where the DNA matches it firmly.

d_call: NA; j_call: TRBJ2-7; v_call: TRBV2; cdr3_aa: ASSEGRGSYEQY
d_call: TRBD1; j_call: TRBJ1-2; v_call: TRBV6-5; cdr3_aa: ASALQGDYGYT
d_call: NA; j_call: TRBJ1-4; v_call: TRBV7-9; cdr3_aa: ASSVRTENEKLF
d_call: NA; j_call: TRBJ2-7; v_call: TRBV18; cdr3_aa: ASSQSPPGEQY
d_call: NA; j_call: TRBJ1-1; v_call: TRBV18; cdr3_aa: ASSPRRGEAF
d_call: TRBD1; j_call: TRBJ2-7; v_call: TRBV28; cdr3_aa: ASTNSGTGEY
d_call: TRBD2; j_call: TRBJ2-3; v_call: TRBV5-1; cdr3_aa: ASGAAGGSTDTQY
d_call: NA; j_call: TRBJ2-7; v_call: TRBV10-3; cdr3_aa: AISPRGTAYEQY
d_call: NA; j_call: TRBJ1-2; v_call: TRBV29-1; cdr3_aa: SAGGQGNGYT
d_call: NA; j_call: TRBJ1-6; v_call: TRBV6-5; cdr3_aa: ASSYWALYNSPLH
d_call: NA; j_call: TRBJ2-1; v_call: TRBV7-9; cdr3_aa: ASSSLQQNNEQF
d_call: NA; j_call: TRBJ1-4; v_call: TRBV28; cdr3_aa: ASRGGLEKLF
d_call: NA; j_call: TRBJ2-7; v_call: TRBV6-1; cdr3_aa: ASSELYEQY
d_call: NA; j_call: TRBJ1-6; v_call: TRBV4-2; cdr3_aa: ASSQSFGGEANYNSPLH
d_call: NA; j_call: TRBJ2-7; v_call: TRBV12-3/TRBV12-4; cdr3_aa: ASSQSGVYEQY
d_call: NA; j_call: TRBJ2-7; v_call: TRBV4-3; cdr3_aa: ASSQETAISYEQY
d_call: NA; j_call: TRBJ2-3; v_call: TRBV5-4; cdr3_aa: ASSERGGPDTQY
d_call: NA; j_call: TRBJ2-7; v_call: TRBV10-3; cdr3_aa: ATGVGSYEQY
d_call: TRBD2; j_call: TRBJ2-1; v_call: TRBV7-8; cdr3_aa: ASSWTSGGEQF
d_call: NA; j_call: TRBJ2-7; v_call: TRBV7-9; cdr3_aa: ASSLDVGVGQY
d_call: TRBD1; j_call: TRBJ1-2; v_call: TRBV30; cdr3_aa: AWETGIAGYT
d_call: TRBD1; j_call: TRBJ2-5; v_call: TRBV6-5; cdr3_aa: ASRGQVGLETQY
d_call: NA; j_call: TRBJ1-4; v_call: TRBV27; cdr3_aa: ASSYRRGFGDEKLF
d_call: NA; j_call: TRBJ2-1; v_call: TRBV10-3; cdr3_aa: AIMGGGGIFGNEQF
d_call: TRBD1; j_call: TRBJ2-1; v_call: TRBV24-1; cdr3_aa: ATSKGQGAIEQF
d_call: NA; j_call: TRBJ1-4; v_call: TRBV30; cdr3_aa: AWRSRSGLRDEKLF
d_call: NA; j_call: TRBJ1-4; v_call: TRBV7-2; cdr3_aa: ASSPRGSKGNEKLF
d_call: NA; j_call: TRBJ1-2; v_call: TRBV6-1; cdr3_aa: ASSEQRTDGYT
d_call: TRBD1; j_call: TRBJ1-1; v_call: TRBV28; cdr3_aa: ASSDGTGGYEAF
d_call: NA; j_call: TRBJ1-5; v_call: TRBV7-2; cdr3_aa: ASSFGQNQPQH
d_call: NA; j_call: TRBJ1-1; v_call: TRBV28; cdr3_aa: ASSLAEMNTEAF
d_call: NA; j_call: TRBJ1-4; v_call: TRBV7-2; cdr3_aa: ASSLEGSNEKLF
d_call: NA; j_call: TRBJ2-2; v_call: TRBV14; cdr3_aa: ASSQLERSGELF
d_call: NA; j_call: TRBJ2-1; v_call: TRBV5-8; cdr3_aa: ASSKGGYSYNEQF
d_call: NA; j_call: TRBJ1-2; v_call: TRBV6-5; cdr3_aa: ASNDPGGSYGYT